Listed below are T cell receptor beta chains from one sample, sequenced in a study of T cell clones after liver transplantation. The repertoire was sequenced with immunoSEQ multiplex PCR; TCRdb's copy has only in-frame clones and lacks some. The table lists 20,000 to 25,000 clones, approximately 80% of them singletons. Specimen: CD8+ T cells from blood, collected around 54 months after liver transplant. These receptors originate from a human patient who received a liver transplant. Some T cells could come from the graft donor. Each CDR3 is given without its conserved first and last residue. Where a row states a size, it is once, few, many or the class of an expanded clone; other rows omit it.

v_gene,j_gene,abundance,CDR3aa
TRBV2,TRBJ2-1,-,ARQGYNEQF
TRBV4-1,TRBJ2-7,few,ASSQDFGTKAYEQY
TRBV5-6,TRBJ1-1,-,ASSFTLRGPMNTEAF
TRBV5-6,TRBJ1-2,-,ASSLDEGGYT
TRBV5-5,TRBJ2-7,-,ASSLARTATYEQY
TRBV5-8,TRBJ1-5,few,ASTGRGAVQPQH
TRBV5-4,TRBJ1-1,-,ASSLGGTNTEAF
TRBV7-6,TRBJ2-7,-,ASSLGFQGPEQY
TRBV27,TRBJ1-4,-,ASSLLRGQGTNEKLF
TRBV7-9,TRBJ2-7,-,ASSRGGDSYEQY
TRBV11-1,TRBJ2-6,-,ASSPWIQGGSGANVLT
TRBV2,TRBJ2-2,-,ATKYTGELF
TRBV2,TRBJ1-2,once,ASSLPSGYYGYT
TRBV27,TRBJ2-1,once,ASRRGGLSYNEQF
TRBV9,TRBJ1-2,-,ASSDDGFYGYT
TRBV7-9,TRBJ1-2,-,ASSRSDAYGYT
TRBV2,TRBJ2-7,hyperexpanded,ASSDRQGVSYEQY
TRBV2,TRBJ2-2,-,ASSKKDRTNTGELF
TRBV27,TRBJ2-7,-,ASSPGGQWTGQY
TRBV7-8,TRBJ1-1,once,ASSLAQRGQNTEAF